A selection of T cell receptor beta chains follows, all from one sample in a study of cytomegalovirus exposure and HLA in healthy donors. The data were produced by immunoSEQ multiplex PCR, yet TCRdb's version contains in-frame clones alone and is incomplete. The sample contains a few hundred thousand clones, 80% to 95% of which appear only once. Material: PBMCs. The origin of the receptors is a girl aged 2 to 10 in good health and CMV-seronegative. Each CDR3 is given with its conserved first and last residue. Only part of the rows carry a size: once, few, many, or a class if the clone is expanded.

V	J	size	CDR3
TRBV30	TRBJ1-1	few	CAWTRAEAFF
TRBV15	TRBJ2-1	.	CATSRANSGGSYNEQFF
TRBV5-4	TRBJ1-2	.	CASSSAGRDGYTF
TRBV7-9	TRBJ2-2	.	CASSPGWLDSTGELFF
TRBV6-1	TRBJ1-1	.	CASSEWSRGEAFF
TRBV6-1	TRBJ1-5	.	CASSELPPYSNQPQHF
TRBV11-2	TRBJ2-7	.	CASSFTPDRAYEQYF
TRBV6-1	TRBJ2-1	.	CASSERAGALNEQFF
TRBV9	TRBJ2-5	once	CASSVGGGFQETQYF
TRBV27	TRBJ1-5	.	CASRAGLSNQPQHF
TRBV4-2	TRBJ1-2	.	CASSQDLGQADGGVYGYTF
TRBV27	TRBJ2-7	.	CASSWGDGYEQYF
TRBV28	TRBJ2-2	.	CASRLGQGWTGELFF
TRBV6-5	TRBJ1-5	.	CASSNELGGNQPQHF
TRBV4-1	TRBJ2-7	.	CASSQAPLAGGPLTGEQYF
TRBV11-3	TRBJ1-3	.	CASSLTFQGLSSGNTIYF
TRBV5-6	TRBJ2-5	.	CASSHRDRWLETQYF
TRBV12-2	TRBJ1-1	.	CASRLGGTGARRRAFF
TRBV25-1	TRBJ1-2	.	CASSDFGNQPREGYTF
TRBV19	TRBJ1-4	few	CASSIRNPTNEKLFF
TRBV29-1	TRBJ2-3	.	CSAPDRGLSTDTQYF
TRBV6-1	TRBJ2-7	.	CASSEMAGTSYEQYF
TRBV11-2	TRBJ1-3	.	CASSVGQGNTIYF
TRBV10-3	TRBJ1-2	.	CAISDPGQNYYGYTF
TRBV7-9	TRBJ2-7	.	CASSVGGLAGNEQYF
TRBV4-1	TRBJ2-5	.	CASSQRTGTGGETQYF
TRBV9	TRBJ1-3	.	CASSSGGYSGNTIYF
TRBV7-2	TRBJ2-7	.	CASSSRGLVAGVHEQYF
TRBV19	TRBJ2-1	.	CASSTRGYNEQFF
TRBV6-1	TRBJ1-3	.	CASSERGGTSGNTIYF
TRBV6-1	TRBJ2-1	.	CATPDTLSYNEQFF
TRBV27	TRBJ2-1	.	CASSLSQWNEQFF
TRBV5-1	TRBJ2-3	once	CASSLQLFTDTQYF